This T cell receptor beta chain was identified during a study of cytomegalovirus exposure and HLA in healthy donors. The germline V and J ends were trimmed by 3 bases and 1 base, with 8 bases remaining between them. Germline lookup yields CDR1 KGHSH and CDR2 LQKENI. CDR3 length equals 14 residues. A remark on this clone: Its target is unknown.

The data were produced by immunoSEQ multiplex PCR, yet TCRdb's version contains in-frame clones alone and is incomplete. This sample has about 63,000 clones, with around 89% found just once. Findings and caveats of the study: That first-cohort TCR clusters tended to co-occur in the 95 to 150 validation repertoires was found in a later analysis.

The specimen was PBMCs. This receptor was obtained from a woman younger than 30 in good health and CMV-seronegative. J is TRBJ2-3 and V is TRBV18, with D unclear. CDR3 amino acids: CASSPLLGTDTQYF. The CDR3 DNA follows: TGTGCCAGCTCACCCCTCCTTGGCACAGATACGCAGTATTTT. Combining the CDR3 with reference TRBV18 and TRBJ2-3 gives the whole variable domain NAGVMQNPRHLVRRRGQEARLRCSPMKGHSHVYWYRQLPEEGLKFMVYLQKENIIDESGMPKERFSAEFPKEGPSILRIQQVVRGDSAAYFCASSPLLGTDTQYFGPGTRLTVL.